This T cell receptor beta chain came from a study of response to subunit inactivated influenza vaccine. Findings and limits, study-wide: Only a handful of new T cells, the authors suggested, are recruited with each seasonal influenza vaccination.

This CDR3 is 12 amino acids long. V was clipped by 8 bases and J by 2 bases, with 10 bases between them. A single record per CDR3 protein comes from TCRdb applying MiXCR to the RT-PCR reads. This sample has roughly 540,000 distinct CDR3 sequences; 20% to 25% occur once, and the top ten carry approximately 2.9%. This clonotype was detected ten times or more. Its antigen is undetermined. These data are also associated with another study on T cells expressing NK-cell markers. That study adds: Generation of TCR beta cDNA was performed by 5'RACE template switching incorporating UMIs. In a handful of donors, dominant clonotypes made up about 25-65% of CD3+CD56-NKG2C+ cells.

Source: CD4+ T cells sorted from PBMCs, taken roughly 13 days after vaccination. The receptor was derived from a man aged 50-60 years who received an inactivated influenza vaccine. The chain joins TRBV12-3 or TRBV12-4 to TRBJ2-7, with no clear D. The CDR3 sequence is CASSKSPYEQYF. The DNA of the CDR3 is TGTGCCAGCTCCAAAAGTCCCTACGAGCAGTACTTC.